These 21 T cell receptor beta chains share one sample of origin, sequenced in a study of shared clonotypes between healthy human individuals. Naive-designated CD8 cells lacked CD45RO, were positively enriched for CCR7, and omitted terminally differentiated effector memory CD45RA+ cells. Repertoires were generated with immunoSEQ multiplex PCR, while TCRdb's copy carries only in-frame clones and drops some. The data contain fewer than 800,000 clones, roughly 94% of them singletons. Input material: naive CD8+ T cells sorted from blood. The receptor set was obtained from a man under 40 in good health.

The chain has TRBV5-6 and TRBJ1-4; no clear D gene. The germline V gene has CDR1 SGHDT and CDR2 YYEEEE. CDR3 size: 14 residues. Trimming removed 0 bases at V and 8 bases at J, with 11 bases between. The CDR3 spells CASSLGQAREKLFF. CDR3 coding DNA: TGTGCCAGCAGCTTGGGGCAGGCGCGGGAAAAACTGTTTTTT. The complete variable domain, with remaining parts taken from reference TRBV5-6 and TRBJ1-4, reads DAGVTQSPTHLIKTRGQQVTLRCSPKSGHDTVSWYQQALGQGPQFIFQYYEEEERQRGNFPDRFSGHQFPNYSSELNVNALLLGDSALYLCASSLGQAREKLFFGSGTQLSVL.

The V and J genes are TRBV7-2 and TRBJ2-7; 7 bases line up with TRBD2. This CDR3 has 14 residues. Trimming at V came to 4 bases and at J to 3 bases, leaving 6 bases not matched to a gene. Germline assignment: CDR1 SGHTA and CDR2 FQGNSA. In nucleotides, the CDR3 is TGTGCCAGCAGCTCCCTAGCGGACCACTACGAGCAGTACTTC. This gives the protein CASSSLADHYEQYF. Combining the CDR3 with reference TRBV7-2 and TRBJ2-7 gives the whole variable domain GAGVSQSPSNKVTEKGKDVELRCDPISGHTALYWYRQSLGQGLEFLIYFQGNSAPDKSGLPSDRFSAERTGGSVSTLTIQRTQQEDSAVYLCASSSLADHYEQYFGPGTRLTVT.

CDR3 sequence reads: CASSDRGTSFDEQYF. CDR3 coding DNA: TGTGCCAGCAGTGATCGAGGGACGTCGTTCGACGAGCAGTACTTC. This chain links TRBV2 with TRBJ2-7; TRBD1 or TRBD2 may be the D gene (5 bases each). This CDR3 is 15 amino acids long. The germline gives CDR1 SNHLY, CDR2 FYNNEI. Trimming left V 3 bases short and J 5 bases short, with 17 bases between.

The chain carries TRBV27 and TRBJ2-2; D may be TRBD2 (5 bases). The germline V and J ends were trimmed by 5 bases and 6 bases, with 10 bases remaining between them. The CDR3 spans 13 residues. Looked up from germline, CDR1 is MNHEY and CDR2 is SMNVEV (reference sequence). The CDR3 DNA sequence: TGTGCCAGCAGTGGCGGGTACGCCGGGGAGCTGTTTTTT. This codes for CASSGGYAGELFF.

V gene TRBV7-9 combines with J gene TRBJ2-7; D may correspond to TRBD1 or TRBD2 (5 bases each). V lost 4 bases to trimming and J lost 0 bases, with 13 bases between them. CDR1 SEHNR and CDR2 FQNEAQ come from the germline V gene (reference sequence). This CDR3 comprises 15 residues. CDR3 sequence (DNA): TGTGCCAGCAGCTCCTTCCGGGACCGCTCCTACGAGCAGTACTTC. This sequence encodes CASSSFRDRSYEQYF.

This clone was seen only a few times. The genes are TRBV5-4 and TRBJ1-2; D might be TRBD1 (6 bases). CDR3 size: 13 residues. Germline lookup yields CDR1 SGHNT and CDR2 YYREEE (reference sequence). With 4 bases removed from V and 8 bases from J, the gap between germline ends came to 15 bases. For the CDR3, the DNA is TGTGCCAGCAGCATCTACGGACAGACGGGCTACACCTTC. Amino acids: CASSIYGQTGYTF.

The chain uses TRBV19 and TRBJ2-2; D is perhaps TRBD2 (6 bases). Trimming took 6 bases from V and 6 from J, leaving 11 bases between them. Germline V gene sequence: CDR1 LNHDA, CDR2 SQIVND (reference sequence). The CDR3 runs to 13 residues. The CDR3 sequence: CASRVGGSGELFF. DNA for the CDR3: TGTGCCAGTAGGGTTGGGGGGTCCGGGGAGCTGTTTTTT.

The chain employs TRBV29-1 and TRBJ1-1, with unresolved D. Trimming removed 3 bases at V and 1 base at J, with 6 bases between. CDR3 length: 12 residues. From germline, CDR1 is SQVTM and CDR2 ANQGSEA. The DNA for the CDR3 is TGCAGCGTTGATTTAGGGAACACTGAAGCTTTCTTT. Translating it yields CSVDLGNTEAFF.

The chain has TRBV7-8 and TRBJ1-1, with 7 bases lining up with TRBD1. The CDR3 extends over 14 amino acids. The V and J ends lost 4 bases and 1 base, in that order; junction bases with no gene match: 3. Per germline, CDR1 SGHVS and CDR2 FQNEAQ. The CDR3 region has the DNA TGTGCCAGCAGCTCTCGGACAGGGAACACTGAAGCTTTCTTT. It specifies CASSSRTGNTEAFF.

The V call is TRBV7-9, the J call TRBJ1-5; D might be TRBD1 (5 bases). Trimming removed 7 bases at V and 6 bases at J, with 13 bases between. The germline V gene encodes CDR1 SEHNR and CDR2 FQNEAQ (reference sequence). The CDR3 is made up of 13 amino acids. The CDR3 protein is CASTSGGVQPQHF. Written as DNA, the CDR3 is TGTGCCAGCACCTCGGGGGGGGTTCAGCCCCAGCATTTT. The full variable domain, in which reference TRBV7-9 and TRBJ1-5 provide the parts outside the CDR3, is DTGVSQNPRHKITKRGQNVTFRCDPISEHNRLYWYRQTLGQGPEFLTYFQNEAQLEKSRLLSDRFSAERPKGSFSTLEIQRTEQGDSAMYLCASTSGGVQPQHFGDGTRLSIL.

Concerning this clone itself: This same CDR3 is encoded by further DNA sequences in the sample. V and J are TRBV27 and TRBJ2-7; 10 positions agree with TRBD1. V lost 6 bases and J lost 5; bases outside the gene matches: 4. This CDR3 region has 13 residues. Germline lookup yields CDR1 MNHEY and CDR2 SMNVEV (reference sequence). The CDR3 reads CASSPGQGDEQYF. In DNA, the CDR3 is TGTGCCAGCAGCCCCGGACAGGGGGACGAGCAGTACTTC.

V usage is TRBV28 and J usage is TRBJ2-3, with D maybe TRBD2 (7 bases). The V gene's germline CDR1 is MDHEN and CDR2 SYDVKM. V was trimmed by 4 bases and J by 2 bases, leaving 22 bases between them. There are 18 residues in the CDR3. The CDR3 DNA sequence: TGTGCCAGCAGTTGGGGGGGCCGGGACTTCCAATCCACAGATACGCAGTATTTT. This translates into CASSWGGRDFQSTDTQYF.

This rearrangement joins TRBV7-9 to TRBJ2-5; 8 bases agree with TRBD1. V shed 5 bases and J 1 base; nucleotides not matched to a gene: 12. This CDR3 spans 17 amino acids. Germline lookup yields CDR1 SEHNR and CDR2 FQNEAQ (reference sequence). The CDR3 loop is CASSPPVGTGGQETQYF. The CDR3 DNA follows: TGTGCCAGCAGCCCGCCTGTGGGGACAGGAGGCCAAGAGACCCAGTACTTC. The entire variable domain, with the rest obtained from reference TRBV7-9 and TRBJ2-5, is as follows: DTGVSQNPRHKITKRGQNVTFRCDPISEHNRLYWYRQTLGQGPEFLTYFQNEAQLEKSRLLSDRFSAERPKGSFSTLEIQRTEQGDSAMYLCASSPPVGTGGQETQYFGPGTRLLVL.

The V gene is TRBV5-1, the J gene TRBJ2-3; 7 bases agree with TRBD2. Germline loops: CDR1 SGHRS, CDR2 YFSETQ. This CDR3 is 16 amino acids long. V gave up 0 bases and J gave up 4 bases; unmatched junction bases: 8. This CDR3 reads CASSLGGSNRADTQYF. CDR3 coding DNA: TGCGCCAGCAGCTTGGGCGGGAGTAATAGGGCAGATACGCAGTATTTT.

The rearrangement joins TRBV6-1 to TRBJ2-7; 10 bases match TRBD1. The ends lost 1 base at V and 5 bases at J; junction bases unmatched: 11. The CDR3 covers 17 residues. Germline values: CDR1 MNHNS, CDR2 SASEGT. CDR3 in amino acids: CASSEELRGTGVHEQYF. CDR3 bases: TGTGCCAGCAGTGAAGAATTACGGGGGACAGGGGTGCACGAGCAGTACTTC.

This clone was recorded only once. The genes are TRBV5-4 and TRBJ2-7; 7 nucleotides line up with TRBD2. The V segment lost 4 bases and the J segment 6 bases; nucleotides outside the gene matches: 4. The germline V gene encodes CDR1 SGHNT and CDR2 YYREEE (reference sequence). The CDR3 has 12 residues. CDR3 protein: CASSREATEQYF. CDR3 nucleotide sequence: TGTGCCAGCAGCCGGGAGGCTACCGAGCAGTACTTC.

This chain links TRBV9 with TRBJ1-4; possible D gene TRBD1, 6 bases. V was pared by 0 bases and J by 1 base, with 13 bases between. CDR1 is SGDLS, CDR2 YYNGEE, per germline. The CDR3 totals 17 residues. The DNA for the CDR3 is TGTGCCAGCAGCGTAGCTAGGGGGGGCGAAACTAATGAAAAACTGTTTTTT. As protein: CASSVARGGETNEKLFF.

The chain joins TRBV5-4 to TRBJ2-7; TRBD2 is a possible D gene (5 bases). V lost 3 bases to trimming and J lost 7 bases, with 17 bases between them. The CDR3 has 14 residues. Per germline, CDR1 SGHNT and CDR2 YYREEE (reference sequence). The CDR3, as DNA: TGTGCCAGCAGCTCCCGGGAAGATCTGAGAGAGCAGTACTTC. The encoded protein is CASSSREDLREQYF.

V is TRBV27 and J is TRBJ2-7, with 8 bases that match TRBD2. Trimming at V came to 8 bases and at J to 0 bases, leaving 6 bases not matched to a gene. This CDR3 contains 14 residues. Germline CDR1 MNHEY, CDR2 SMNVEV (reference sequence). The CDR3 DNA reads TGTGCCAGCGGCTGGACTAGCTCCTCCTACGAGCAGTACTTC. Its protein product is CASGWTSSSYEQYF.

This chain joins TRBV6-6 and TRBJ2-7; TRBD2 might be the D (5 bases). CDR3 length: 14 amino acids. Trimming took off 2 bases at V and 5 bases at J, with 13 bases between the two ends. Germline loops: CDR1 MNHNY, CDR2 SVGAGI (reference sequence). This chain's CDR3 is CASSYVGVHDEQYF. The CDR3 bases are TGTGCCAGCAGTTACGTGGGAGTTCACGACGAGCAGTACTTC.

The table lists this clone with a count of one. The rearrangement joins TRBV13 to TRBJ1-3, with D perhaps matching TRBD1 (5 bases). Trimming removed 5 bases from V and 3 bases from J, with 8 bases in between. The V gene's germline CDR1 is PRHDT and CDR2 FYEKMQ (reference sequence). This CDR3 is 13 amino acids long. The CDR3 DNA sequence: TGTGCCAGCAGCGGGACCCATGGAAACACCATATATTTT. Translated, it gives CASSGTHGNTIYF. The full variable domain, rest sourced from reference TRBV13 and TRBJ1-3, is AAGVIQSPRHLIKEKRETATLKCYPIPRHDTVYWYQQGPGQDPQFLISFYEKMQSDKGSIPDRFSAQQFSDYHSELNMSSLELGDSALYFCASSGTHGNTIYFGEGSWLTVV.